This note documents a single T cell receptor beta chain sequence. Its antigen is not identified. This record comes from a study of cytomegalovirus exposure and HLA in healthy donors. General study findings and limits: Later examination showed HLA-associated TCR beta chains had greater clonal expansion than equally common others. The presence/absence work took it that sequencing depth was about the same across donors. In vitro experiments confirmed that a few CMV-associated chains were specific for CMV antigens.

Both 60 Vbeta primers and 13 Jbeta primers went into the PCR. Source study methods: In a later analysis, of approximately 81 million unique beta chains, about 10 million appeared in at least two donors. The method was immunoSEQ multiplex PCR; TCRdb's version includes in-frame clones alone and lacks a portion of them. The V and J calls and clone size are taken from that table; D and trimming were inferred from the DNA. The sample shows fewer than 200,000 clones, around 83% of them seen only once. This sequence was found in a girl aged 2 to 9 in good health and CMV-seropositive. Sequencing was carried out using PBMCs.

The CDR3 region is CASRPGHLASSYEQYF. The DNA of the CDR3 is TGCGCCAGCAGACCTGGACACCTAGCGAGCTCCTACGAGCAGTACTTC. J is TRBJ2-7 and V is TRBV5-1; TRBD2 might be the D (6 bases). In germline, CDR1 is SGHRS, CDR2 YFSETQ. The CDR3 contains 16 residues. V was clipped by 5 bases and J by 0 bases, with 18 bases between them. The full variable domain, completed using reference TRBV5-1 and TRBJ2-7, is KAGVTQTPRYLIKTRGQQVTLSCSPISGHRSVSWYQQTPGQGLQFLFEYFSETQRNKGNFPGRFSGRQFSNSRSEMNVSTLELGDSALYLCASRPGHLASSYEQYFGPGTRLTVT.